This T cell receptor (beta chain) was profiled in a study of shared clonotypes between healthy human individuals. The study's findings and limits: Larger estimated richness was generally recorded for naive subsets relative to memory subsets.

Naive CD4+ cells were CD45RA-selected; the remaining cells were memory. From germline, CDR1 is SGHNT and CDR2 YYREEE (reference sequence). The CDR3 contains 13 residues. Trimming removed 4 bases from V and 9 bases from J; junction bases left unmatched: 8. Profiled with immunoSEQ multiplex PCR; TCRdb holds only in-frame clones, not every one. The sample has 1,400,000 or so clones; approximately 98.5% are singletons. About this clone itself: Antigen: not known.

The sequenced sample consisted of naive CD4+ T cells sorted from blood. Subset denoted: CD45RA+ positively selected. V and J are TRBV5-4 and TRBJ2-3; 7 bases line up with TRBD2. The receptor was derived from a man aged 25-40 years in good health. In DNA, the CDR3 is TGTGCCAGCAGCGGGACTACCGCTAGAACGCAGTATTTT. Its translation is CASSGTTARTQYF.